The rows below give T cell receptor beta chains drawn from one sample of a study of long-term antiretroviral therapy in people with HIV. Here immunoSEQ multiplex PCR was the method, and the copy in TCRdb shows in-frame clones only, minus some. The sample lists over 25,000 clones, approximately 88% seen once, with over 9% in the top ten. Specimen: unsorted PBMCs, collected 2.8 years after starting antiretroviral therapy. All receptors come from a man aged 30 to 39 with HIV. Both conserved end residues are part of each CDR3. The D gene is left open where the match is weak. Expanded clones get a size class; other rows say once, few or many, or leave the size out.

j_call d_call clone_size v_call cdr3_length cdr3_nt cdr3_aa
TRBJ2-7 . once TRBV11-2 13 TGTGCCAGCAGCTTAGATGCTATTTACGAGCAGTACTTC CASSLDAIYEQYF
TRBJ1-1 . few TRBV5-1 15 TGCGCCAGCAGCTTGGAGCTGACAGCGAACACTGAAGCTTTCTTT CASSLELTANTEAFF
TRBJ1-2 . once TRBV19 14 TGTGCCAGTAGTGGTCGGGAAACGCTCGGTGGCTACACCTTC CASSGRETLGGYTF
TRBJ1-1 . . TRBV27 15 TGTGCCAGCAGTCCCATGGGGGACCTGAACACTGAAGCTTTCTTT CASSPMGDLNTEAFF
TRBJ1-1 TRBD1 . TRBV5-1 15 TGCGCCAGCAGCTTGGCCCCAGGGGGTGGCACTGAAGCTTTCTTT CASSLAPGGGTEAFF
TRBJ2-6 TRBD1 . TRBV5-1 16 TGCGCCAGCAGCCGGGACAGCAACTCTGGGGCCAACGTCCTGACTTTC CASSRDSNSGANVLTF
TRBJ1-5 . . TRBV5-4 15 TGTGCCAGCAGCTTGGACGTGGGTCGCAATCAGCCCCAGCATTTT CASSLDVGRNQPQHF
TRBJ1-5 . . TRBV19 14 TGTGCCAGTAGTATAGGCTTGACACATCAGCCCCAGCATTTT CASSIGLTHQPQHF
TRBJ2-1 TRBD2 . TRBV4-1 18 TGCGCCAGCAGCCAACTAGCGGGGGGGAAGAGCTCCTACAATGAGCAGTTCTTC CASSQLAGGKSSYNEQFF
TRBJ2-7 . once TRBV14 12 TGTGCCAGCAGCCAAGGTGCGGGCGAGCAGTACTTC CASSQGAGEQYF